Listed here is a single T cell receptor (beta chain). These data are taken from a study of shared clonotypes between healthy human individuals. Overall study: CD8 memory received one plate per donor, CD8 naive two, CD4 memory three and CD4 naive three.

CD8 cells classed as naive were CD45RO-negative and positively selected for CCR7, excluding terminally differentiated effector memory CD45RA+ cells. From germline, CDR1 is SGHAT and CDR2 FQDESV (reference sequence). With 0 bases clipped from V and 4 bases from J, the junction kept 4 bases outside the gene matches. CDR3 length equals 15 residues. In the sorted-subset replicate PCRs, about 190 ng DNA, 29,000 or so T cell genomes, was used. Repertoires were generated with immunoSEQ multiplex PCR, while TCRdb's copy carries only in-frame clones and drops some. The sample carries about 550,000 clones, about 95% recorded once.

The origin of this receptor is a young woman in good health. Sequenced input: naive CD8+ T cells sorted from blood. This chain uses TRBV11-1 with TRBJ1-1, with 8 nucleotides matching TRBD1. The CDR3 bases are TGTGCCAGCAGCTTAGCGCAGGGGGCTGGCACTGAAGCTTTCTTT. It yields the protein CASSLAQGAGTEAFF.